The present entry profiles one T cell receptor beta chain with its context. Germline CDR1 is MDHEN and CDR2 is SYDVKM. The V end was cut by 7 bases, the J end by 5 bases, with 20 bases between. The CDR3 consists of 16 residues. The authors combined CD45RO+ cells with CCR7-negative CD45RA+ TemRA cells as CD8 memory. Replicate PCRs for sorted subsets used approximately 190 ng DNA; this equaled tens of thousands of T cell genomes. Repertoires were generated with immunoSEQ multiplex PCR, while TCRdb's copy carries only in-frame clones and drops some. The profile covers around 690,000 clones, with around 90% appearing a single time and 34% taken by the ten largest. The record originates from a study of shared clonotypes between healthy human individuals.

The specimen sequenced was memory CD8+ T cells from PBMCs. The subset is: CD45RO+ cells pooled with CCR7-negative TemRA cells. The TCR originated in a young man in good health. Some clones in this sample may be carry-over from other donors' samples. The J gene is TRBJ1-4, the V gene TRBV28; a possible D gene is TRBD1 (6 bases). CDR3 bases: TGTGCCAGCATCGACCCCTTGGGGGCAGGGAATGAAAAACTGTTTTTT. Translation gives CASIDPLGAGNEKLFF.